The T cell receptor beta chain under discussion was sequenced for a study of cytomegalovirus exposure and HLA in healthy donors. Points from the study as a whole: Presence/absence analyses supposed approximately even sequencing depth among donors. When analyzed later, a missense DCLRE1C variant was found to be linked to TCR beta V- and J-gene trimming. Productive status was seen about 90% or about 30% of the time for most TCR beta V segments in an earlier analysis.

Healthy bone marrow donors formed the donor group. The junction had 8 bases not matched to a gene; V was cut back by 2 bases and J by 8 bases. The CDR3 is made up of 14 amino acids. Germline lookup yields CDR1 LNHDA and CDR2 SQIVND (reference sequence). With respect to this clone: Its antigen is not identified.

With 60 Vbeta and 13 Jbeta primers, the PCR was carried out. TCRdb's table, derived via immunoSEQ multiplex PCR, lists solely in-frame clones and lacks some. The repertoire includes around 85,000 clones, approximately 80% of them detected once, and 23% sits in the top ten. The sample was PBMCs. This TCR was sampled from a woman aged 45 to 65 in good health and CMV-seropositive. The chain uses TRBV19 and TRBJ1-1; TRBD1 matches 7 bases. The CDR3 loop reads CASSITGAVLEAFF. The CDR3, as DNA: TGTGCCAGTAGTATAACAGGGGCCGTTCTGGAAGCTTTCTTT. Variable domain in full (rest from reference TRBV19 and TRBJ1-1): DGGITQSPKYLFRKEGQNVTLSCEQNLNHDAMYWYRQDPGQGLRLIYYSQIVNDFQKGDIAEGYSVSREKKESFPLTVTSAQKNPTAFYLCASSITGAVLEAFFGQGTRLTVV.